This T cell receptor (beta chain) was captured in a study of regulatory T cells in long-lasting Graves disease. Across the whole study: Recently diagnosed Graves' patients had received antithyroid drugs for under 3 months.

Ten or more counts support this clonotype. Its target is not known. Deletions cut 2 bases from V and 3 bases from J, with 12 bases between. This CDR3 comprises 15 residues. Germline V CDR1 and CDR2: ENHRY, SYGVKD. Whole-study findings and limits: Fewer public clonotypes were shared by new patients (around 970) than by persistent patients (around 2,800).

Arm-PCR of CDR3 regions and iRepertoire HTBI primers were the basis on which TCR beta libraries were built. TCRdb reprocessed the multiplex PCR reads with MiXCR, giving one entry per CDR3 protein. The sample lists about 210,000 distinct CDR3 sequences; approximately 19% were seen once. Sample time point: newly diagnosed GD, antithyroid drugs for less than 3 months. Following extraction of RNA from PBMCs, that RNA was used to make the TCR library. The patient group derived from an endocrinology department in Xi'an, China. The same sample was also studied in work on T cells in Graves' hyperthyroidism and ophthalmopathy.

The source material was peripheral blood mononuclear cells (PBMCs), sampled at new diagnosis, from a patient treated with antithyroid drugs. The TCR originated in a woman aged 25-40 years with Graves disease. The chain couples TRBV10-3 to TRBJ2-3; tentative D call: TRBD2 (6 bases). The CDR3 here is CAISEVGRRTDTQYF. For the CDR3, the DNA is TGTGCCATCAGTGAGGTAGGGAGGCGGACAGATACGCAGTATTTT.